The 9 T cell receptor beta chains listed next were all sequenced from one sample in a study of blood T cells in healthy people across ages (dated by TCRdb to between 2014 and 2017). The library came from 5' RACE. TCRdb names Illumina HiSeq 2500 as the instrument used. A second PCR of roughly 7 to 11 cycles was run with a J-beta primer mix and a sample-barcoded 5' primer. In-frame beta chains were kept once TCRdb had trimmed the public reads at Q25 with fastp and called clones with MiXCR. Each entry merges the rows of one CDR3 protein and shows their most common DNA and genes. The sample records around 1,700,000 distinct CDR3 sequences, under 30% of which are singletons. The ten largest clones capture 7.7% of the sample. The sequenced sample consisted of blood. These receptors all stem from a woman aged 25 to 39 in good health.

The table lists this clonotype with a few counts. The V and J genes are TRBV12-3 or TRBV12-4 and TRBJ1-1; 11 nucleotides match TRBD1. CDR3 length: 15 amino acids. With 5 bases clipped from V and 7 bases from J, the junction kept 9 bases outside the gene matches. DNA of the CDR3: TGTGCCAGCAGTCTCGGGACAGGGGGTCGTTTTGAAGCTTTCTTT. It codes for CASSLGTGGRFEAFF.

This clonotype has just a few counts. This rearrangement joins TRBV7-9 to TRBJ2-3; TRBD2 matches at 9 bases. V lost 5 bases and J lost 4; bases outside the gene matches: 13. The CDR3 runs 17 residues. Germline-derived CDR1 and CDR2 are SEHNR and FQNEAQ (reference sequence). CDR3 sequence reads: CASSPASGMILADTQYF. The CDR3, as DNA: TGTGCCAGCAGCCCCGCTAGCGGGATGATCCTTGCAGATACGCAGTATTTT. The variable domain in full, completed from reference TRBV7-9 and TRBJ2-3, reads DTGVSQNPRHKITKRGQNVTFRCDPISEHNRLYWYRQTLGQGPEFLTYFQNEAQLEKSRLLSDRFSAERPKGSFSTLEIQRTEQGDSAMYLCASSPASGMILADTQYFGPGTRLTVL.

As concerns this clonotype: One junction end disagrees with the germline gene, perhaps due to a read error. This chain joins TRBV19 and TRBJ2-1, with TRBD2 identical over 7 bases. Germline assignment: CDR1 LNHDA and CDR2 SQIVND (reference sequence). CDR3 length: 14 residues. The CDR3 is CASSIGTGGHEQFF. The CDR3 DNA reads TGTGCCAGCAGTATCGGGACGGGAGGTCACGAGCAGTTCTTC. The whole variable domain, filled in from reference TRBV19 and TRBJ2-1, reads DGGITQSPKYLFRKEGQNVTLSCEQNLNHDAMYWYRQDPGQGLRLIYYSQIVNDFQKGDIAEGYSVSREKKESFPLTVTSAQKNPTAFYLCASSIGTGGHEQFFGPGTRLTVL.

The genes are TRBV7-2 and TRBJ2-7, with 10 bases that match TRBD2. From germline, CDR1 is SGHTA and CDR2 FQGNSA. V gave up 1 base and J gave up 3 bases; unmatched junction bases: 3. The CDR3 extends over 15 amino acids. The CDR3 sequence is CASSLDLAGDYEQYF. The CDR3 nucleotides are TGTGCCAGCAGCTTAGACCTAGCGGGGGACTACGAGCAGTACTTC.

This clonotype showed up just a few times. The chain uses TRBV7-2 and TRBJ1-5, with no clear D. Germline V gives CDR1 SGHTA, CDR2 FQGNSA. This CDR3 is 15 amino acids long. Trimming removed 3 bases at V and 6 bases at J, with 15 bases between. The chain's CDR3 is CTSSFSGGSGQPQHF. DNA for the CDR3: TGTACCAGCAGCTTCTCTGGAGGGTCCGGTCAGCCCCAGCATTTT.

The chain carries TRBV27 and TRBJ2-7; D possibly corresponds to TRBD1 (6 bases). With 2 bases removed from V and 0 bases from J, the gap between germline ends came to 11 bases. The CDR3 is made up of 15 amino acids. Germline V gives CDR1 MNHEY, CDR2 SMNVEV (reference sequence). CDR3 protein: CASSLSWDTSYEQYF. Here the CDR3 DNA reads TGTGCCAGCAGTTTAAGCTGGGACACCTCCTACGAGCAGTACTTC.

This clonotype has only a few counts. The gene calls are TRBV10-1 and TRBJ2-1; the D gene could be TRBD1 or TRBD2 (5 bases each). Germline assignment: CDR1 WNHNN and CDR2 SYGVQD (reference sequence). CDR3 length equals 15 residues. V lost 3 bases and J 9 bases, leaving 18 bases between the germline ends. CDR3 DNA sequence: TGCGCCAGCAGTGACCCGGGCCCCCGTGGGGGTGAGCAGTTCTTC. Its translation is CASSDPGPRGGEQFF.

The rearrangement links TRBV7-9 to TRBJ2-5; the match to TRBD1 covers 7 bases. CDR3 size: 14 residues. Losses at the gene ends were 5 bases for V and 5 bases for J; bases not matched to a gene: 8. The germline CDR1 and CDR2 sequences are SEHNR and FQNEAQ (reference sequence). The CDR3 DNA follows: TGTGCCAGCAGCCGCCGACAGGGCGTCGAGACCCAGTACTTC. Protein: CASSRRQGVETQYF.

This clonotype was detected only a few times. V is TRBV7-2 and J is TRBJ1-5; D is unclear. The ends were cut back, 5 bases at V and 2 bases at J, with 10 bases in the middle. The CDR3 has 14 amino acids. CDR1 and CDR2 from the germline V gene are SGHTA and FQGNSA. This CDR3 is CASSHPTGNQPQHF. The CDR3 DNA sequence: TGTGCCAGCAGCCACCCAACGGGCAATCAGCCCCAGCATTTT.